Below are 13 T cell receptor beta chains sequenced from a single sample in a study of technical replicates of blood from a few donors. Measured with immunoSEQ multiplex PCR; TCRdb has only the in-frame clones, and not every one. The sample carries about 97,000 clones, roughly 96% recorded once. The sequencing sample was made of T cells isolated from PBMCs. The receptors here all came from a human donor in good health.

This clone was observed once. This chain links TRBV7-9 with TRBJ2-1; D may be TRBD2 (6 bases). Germline V lookup: CDR1 SEHNR, CDR2 FQNEAQ (reference sequence). With 0 bases removed from V and 0 bases from J, the gap between germline ends came to 12 bases. This CDR3 has 17 amino acids. CDR3 nucleotides: TGTGCCAGCAGCTTAGCCCGCGGGAAGAGCTCCTACAATGAGCAGTTCTTC. Amino acids: CASSLARGKSSYNEQFF.

The chain combines TRBV7-8 with TRBJ1-1; possible D gene TRBD1, 5 bases. The germline gives CDR1 SGHVS, CDR2 FQNEAQ. Trimming left V 5 bases short and J 4 bases short, with 17 bases between. The CDR3 totals 15 residues. The CDR3: CASSPGHTSGTEAFF. The CDR3 DNA reads TGTGCCAGCAGCCCTGGACACACGAGTGGCACTGAAGCTTTCTTT.

The gene calls are TRBV29-1 and TRBJ2-3; 13 nucleotides line up with TRBD2. The CDR3 totals 15 residues. Losses at the gene ends were 6 bases for V and 6 bases for J; bases not matched to a gene: 9. The germline gives CDR1 SQVTM, CDR2 ANQGSEA. The DNA for the CDR3 is TGCAGCGTGCGGACTAGCGGGGGAGAGGCGGATACGCAGTATTTT. This sequence encodes CSVRTSGGEADTQYF.

This clone appeared a single time. J is TRBJ1-1 and V is TRBV7-9; D gene uncertain. The CDR3 is 14 amino acids. Deletions cut 4 bases from V and 3 bases from J, with 12 bases between. Germline V gene sequence: CDR1 SEHNR, CDR2 FQNEAQ (reference sequence). CDR3 loop: CASSSLGGYTEAFF. Written as DNA, the CDR3 is TGTGCCAGCAGCTCTCTTGGTGGCTACACTGAAGCTTTCTTT.

J is TRBJ1-5 and V is TRBV5-8; 10 nucleotides match TRBD1. V gave up 0 bases and J gave up 5 bases; unmatched junction bases: 5. Germline V gene data show CDR1 as SGHTS and CDR2 as YDEGEE. The CDR3 covers 16 residues. The CDR3 coding sequence is TGTGCCAGCAGCTTGGTAGGGACAGGGGTGTATCAGCCCCAGCATTTT. Protein: CASSLVGTGVYQPQHF.

In this sample, this clone turned up once. The J gene is TRBJ1-5, the V gene TRBV19; maybe TRBD1 (6 bases). V was shortened by 0 bases and J by 7 bases, with 16 bases between the two germline ends. The CDR3 sequence is 16 residues long. The germline V gene encodes CDR1 LNHDA and CDR2 SQIVND (reference sequence). Here the CDR3 reads CASSIDPWGGRQPQHF. The CDR3 DNA reads as TGTGCCAGTAGTATAGACCCCTGGGGGGGCAGGCAGCCCCAGCATTTT.

The chain recombines TRBV18 with TRBJ1-1, with D possibly matching TRBD1 (6 bases). The CDR3 is 14 amino acids. Between the trimmed V and J ends, which lost 0 bases and 6 bases, there was a span of 11 bases. The germline gives CDR1 KGHSH, CDR2 LQKENI. The CDR3 region is CASSPPGAFAEAFF. Here the CDR3 DNA reads TGTGCCAGCTCACCACCGGGGGCGTTCGCTGAAGCTTTCTTT.

The J gene is TRBJ2-5, the V gene TRBV13; D remains unclear. The CDR3 is 13 amino acids. Trimming shortened V by 4 bases and J by 1 base, and 7 bases separated the two germline ends. Germline assignment: CDR1 PRHDT and CDR2 FYEKMQ (reference sequence). The CDR3 sequence: CASSYLSQETQYF. The CDR3 DNA reads as TGTGCCAGCAGCTACTTGAGCCAAGAGACCCAGTACTTC.

V gene TRBV28 combines with J gene TRBJ2-7; 13 bases line up with TRBD2. CDR1 and CDR2 from the germline V gene are MDHEN and SYDVKM. V shed 8 bases and J 3 bases; nucleotides not matched to a gene: 10. The CDR3 consists of 16 residues. In nucleotides, the CDR3 is TGTGCCAGCTATTTAGCCGGGACTAGCGGGATCTACGAGCAGTACTTC. It yields the protein CASYLAGTSGIYEQYF. Looking up the rest from reference TRBV28 and TRBJ2-7 gives the full variable domain: DVKVTQSSRYLVKRTGEKVFLECVQDMDHENMFWYRQDPGLGLRLIYFSYDVKMKEKGDIPEGYSVSREKKERFSLILESASTNQTSMYLCASYLAGTSGIYEQYFGPGTRLTVT.

The gene calls are TRBV28 and TRBJ2-2, with 8 bases fitting TRBD1. The germline V gene has CDR1 MDHEN and CDR2 SYDVKM. This CDR3 comprises 18 residues. J was trimmed by 3 bases and V by 5 bases; bases with no gene match: 14. The DNA for the CDR3 is TGTGCCAGCAGTCTCTATGGGCCGGGACAGGAATACACCGGGGAGCTGTTTTTT. This encodes CASSLYGPGQEYTGELFF.

The chain employs TRBV27 and TRBJ2-7, with a possible D match to TRBD1 (5 bases). The V gene's germline CDR1 is MNHEY and CDR2 SMNVEV (reference sequence). V lost 0 bases and J 2 bases, leaving 8 bases between the germline ends. The CDR3 length is 14 residues. In DNA form, the CDR3 reads TGTGCCAGCAGTTTATCAGGGGTAGCCTACGAGCAGTACTTC. It yields the protein CASSLSGVAYEQYF.

The chain carries TRBV27 and TRBJ2-3; D unresolved. Trimming pared 4 bases from V and 6 bases from J, leaving 14 bases between. Germline assignment: CDR1 MNHEY and CDR2 SMNVEV (reference sequence). This CDR3 has 14 residues. The CDR3 nucleotides read TGTGCCAGCAGTTCCCTGATAGCTGGTGATACGCAGTATTTT. It codes for CASSSLIAGDTQYF.

This chain joins TRBV9 and TRBJ2-1, with TRBD1 matching over 8 bases. Losses at the gene ends were 7 bases for V and 6 bases for J; bases not matched to a gene: 3. The CDR3 sequence is 12 residues long. Germline CDR1 reads SGDLS; CDR2 reads YYNGEE. This chain's CDR3 is CASGQGSNEQFF. The CDR3 DNA reads as TGTGCCAGCGGACAGGGTTCCAATGAGCAGTTCTTC.